This paragraph reports one T cell receptor beta chain. These data originate in a study of cytomegalovirus exposure and HLA in healthy donors. This CDR3 is 15 amino acids long. The germline CDR1 and CDR2 sequences are MNHNY and SVGAGI (reference sequence). After removal of 5 bases from V and 5 bases from J, the junction contained 6 bases not matched to a gene. PCR amplification relied on 60 Vbeta primers (plus 13 Jbeta primers). Using immunoSEQ multiplex PCR, the repertoire was profiled, and TCRdb retains in-frame clones only, with some absent. The table lists 140,000 to 150,000 clones, 76% of them singletons, with roughly 1.9% in the top ten.

Sequencing used PBMCs. The receptor was isolated from a man aged 35 to 55 in good health and CMV-seronegative. The chain employs TRBV6-6 and TRBJ2-5, with 12 bases identical to TRBD1. CDR3 in DNA: TGTGCCAGCAGTACTGGGACAGGGGGCATGGAGACCCAGTACTTC. It is translated as CASSTGTGGMETQYF.